The rows below give T cell receptor beta chains drawn from one sample of a study of T cell responses to AZD1222 COVID-19 vaccine. The data were produced by immunoSEQ multiplex PCR, yet TCRdb's version contains in-frame clones alone and is incomplete. The table shows 150,000 to 200,000 clones, with about nine tenths occurring only once. The sample was peripheral blood, taken on day 0 of AZD1222 vaccination. These receptor sequences come from an adult in good health. Each CDR3 is given with its conserved first and last residue. D genes are given only for firm matches. The size field is filled for only some rows; it gives once, few, many or a size class.

abundance	v_gene	d_gene	j_gene	CDR3aa	CDR3nt
-	TRBV12-3/TRBV12-4	-	TRBJ2-1	CASSPEGLPEQFF	TGTGCCAGCAGTCCAGAGGGACTCCCTGAGCAGTTCTTC
-	TRBV29-1	-	TRBJ1-2	CSVQGGGVYGYTF	TGCAGCGTTCAGGGAGGGGGAGTCTATGGCTACACCTTC
-	TRBV19	-	TRBJ1-3	CASSLQVLSGNTIYF	TGTGCCAGTAGCCTACAGGTGCTCTCTGGAAACACCATATATTTT
-	TRBV2	TRBD1	TRBJ1-1	CASGATGTNTEAFF	TGTGCCAGCGGAGCGACAGGGACGAACACTGAAGCTTTCTTT
-	TRBV18	-	TRBJ1-1	CASSQGGGNTEAFF	TGTGCCAGCTCCCAGGGTGGGGGTAACACTGAAGCTTTCTTT
-	TRBV9	-	TRBJ1-2	CASSALTGAYGYTF	TGTGCCAGCAGCGCGTTAACAGGTGCCTACGGCTACACCTTC
-	TRBV6-5	-	TRBJ1-2	CASSRDIYIGGYTF	TGTGCCAGCAGTCGGGACATTTACATCGGAGGCTACACCTTC
-	TRBV7-2	-	TRBJ2-7	CASRTRDLKQYF	TGTGCCAGCAGAACCCGTGACTTGAAGCAGTACTTC
few	TRBV5-1	TRBD2	TRBJ2-1	CASSVTSRDEQFF	TGCGCCAGCAGCGTGACTAGCCGCGATGAGCAGTTCTTC
-	TRBV28	-	TRBJ2-3	CASFSGPTDTQYF	TGTGCCAGTTTTTCAGGGCCCACAGATACGCAGTATTTT
-	TRBV28	-	TRBJ2-2	CASSLWLIVGDFTGELFF	TGTGCCAGCAGTTTATGGTTGATTGTGGGGGATTTTACCGGGGAGCTGTTTTTT
-	TRBV7-2	-	TRBJ1-6	CASSSPPRNSPLHF	TGTGCCAGCAGCTCGCCTCCGAGGAATTCACCCCTCCACTTT
once	TRBV6-2/TRBV6-3	TRBD1	TRBJ2-1	CASSKWTGVTYNEQFF	TGTGCCAGCAGTAAATGGACAGGGGTAACCTACAATGAGCAGTTCTTC
-	TRBV28	-	TRBJ1-3	CASSLWRGEVTGNTIYF	TGTGCCAGCAGTTTATGGAGGGGGGAGGTTACTGGAAACACCATATATTTT
-	TRBV6-5	-	TRBJ1-5	CATRAPGNQPQHF	TGTGCGACCCGGGCCCCGGGCAATCAGCCCCAGCATTTT
once	TRBV6-5	-	TRBJ1-4	CASSYSGVTNEKLFF	TGTGCCAGCAGTTACTCAGGGGTAACTAATGAAAAACTGTTTTTT